A selection of T cell receptor beta chains follows, all from one sample in a study of blood T cell repertoires in COVID-19. The data were produced by immunoSEQ multiplex PCR, yet TCRdb's version contains in-frame clones alone and is incomplete. The table has approximately 180,000 clones, over 75% seen once. The sample taken for sequencing was peripheral blood. The receptors shown here come from a man in his sixties with acute or convalescent COVID-19. CDR3s include the opening cysteine and the closing phenylalanine or tryptophan. A D gene is named only where the DNA matches it firmly. Only some rows state a clone size, as once, few, many or a class for expanded clones.

d_gene	v_gene	j_gene	abundance	CDR3nt	CDR3aa
NA	TRBV6-6	TRBJ2-7	NA	TGTGCCAGCAGTTACGGTACTGTCGGCGAGCAGTACTTC	CASSYGTVGEQYF
NA	TRBV19	TRBJ2-7	NA	TGTGCCAGTAGTATGGGTGGGAGTGTCGCCGAGCAGTACTTC	CASSMGGSVAEQYF
TRBD1	TRBV6-5	TRBJ1-2	NA	TGTGCCAGCAGGACAGGGCACGGCTACACCTTC	CASRTGHGYTF
TRBD1	TRBV7-9	TRBJ1-5	NA	TGTGCCAGCAGCTTCGGGACAGGGGGTCCGAGCAATCAGCCCCAGCATTTT	CASSFGTGGPSNQPQHF
NA	TRBV3-1/TRBV3-2	TRBJ1-5	NA	TGTGCCAGCAGCCAGGGGGCAGGGATCAATCAGCCCCAGCATTTT	CASSQGAGINQPQHF
TRBD1	TRBV19	TRBJ2-7	NA	TGTGCCAGCCGACGGACAGGGGCCTACGAGCAGTACTTC	CASRRTGAYEQYF
TRBD2	TRBV7-3	TRBJ2-6	NA	TGTGCCAGCAGCTTAACCCCCAGCGGGAGAGCCGGGGCCAACGTCCTGACTTTC	CASSLTPSGRAGANVLTF
TRBD1	TRBV24-1	TRBJ1-2	NA	TGTGCCACCAGTGATCCCCGGACAGGGAACTATGGCTACACCTTC	CATSDPRTGNYGYTF
TRBD2	TRBV28	TRBJ2-1	few	TGTGCCAGCACTCTGGGCGGACTAGCGGATTACAACGAGCAGTTCTTC	CASTLGGLADYNEQFF
NA	TRBV9	TRBJ1-1	NA	TGTGCCAGCAGCGCAGAACCGACAGGGAACACTGAAGCTTTCTTT	CASSAEPTGNTEAFF
TRBD2	TRBV28	TRBJ2-1	NA	TGTGCCAGCAGTGCTCCCTGGGCGGGAGATTCCTACAATGAGCAGTTCTTC	CASSAPWAGDSYNEQFF
TRBD2	TRBV10-1	TRBJ2-1	NA	TGCGCCAGTATTAGCGGGAGGGCCGACAATGAGCAGTTCTTC	CASISGRADNEQFF
NA	TRBV4-1	TRBJ1-3	NA	TGCGCCAGCAGCCCGGATGCGGGGGGCGTAGGAAACACCATATATTTT	CASSPDAGGVGNTIYF
TRBD2	TRBV27	TRBJ2-1	NA	TGTGCCAGCAGTCCTTGGACTAGCGGGGACAATGAGCAGTTCTTC	CASSPWTSGDNEQFF
TRBD2	TRBV30	TRBJ2-2	NA	TGTGCCTGGAAAGGGGTCTTTGACGGGCCAGCGGGACTTAACACCGGGGAGCTGTTTTTT	CAWKGVFDGPAGLNTGELFF
NA	TRBV6-5	TRBJ2-1	once	TGTGCCAGCAGTTACTCGAAACTAATCCATGAGCAGTTCTTC	CASSYSKLIHEQFF
NA	TRBV6-2/TRBV6-3	TRBJ2-5	once	TGTGCCAGCAGCCGGACTACCTCGAGTTGGGAGACCCAGTACTTC	CASSRTTSSWETQYF
TRBD1	TRBV4-2	TRBJ1-1	NA	TGTGCCAGCAGCCAAAGGGGAGGACCTCAGGGGGCTGACACTGAAGCTTTCTTT	CASSQRGGPQGADTEAFF
NA	TRBV14	TRBJ2-7	NA	TGTGCCAGCAGCCAAGATTTTAAGTACTTC	CASSQDFKYF
TRBD2	TRBV5-1	TRBJ2-5	few	TGCGCCAGCACACCCGGGACTAACCAAGAGACCCAGTACTTC	CASTPGTNQETQYF
TRBD2	TRBV23-1	TRBJ2-4	NA	TGCGCCAGCAGTCAATCAAAATATTCGGCTAGCGGGAGAGAGGACATTCAGTACTTC	CASSQSKYSASGREDIQYF
NA	TRBV6-1	TRBJ1-4	once	TGTGCCAGCAGTGACACCGGGGTCGGCCGAAAACTGTTTTTT	CASSDTGVGRKLFF
NA	TRBV14	TRBJ2-3	NA	TGTGCCAGCAGCCCAATACAGGATCCTCGAAGGCCGCAGTATTTT	CASSPIQDPRRPQYF
TRBD1	TRBV4-3	TRBJ1-4	NA	TGCGCCAGCAGCCACCTCCCCGGGACAGGGGGCGGGGAAAAACTGTTTTTT	CASSHLPGTGGGEKLFF